Detailed here is one T cell receptor beta chain. HTBI primers from iRepertoire and Arm-PCR of CDR3 regions yielded the TCR beta libraries. TCRdb re-called the multiplex PCR reads with MiXCR, one entry per CDR3 protein. The repertoire holds about 310,000 distinct CDR3 sequences, 22% seen once, with 45% to 70% in the top ten. The data are from a study of regulatory T cells in long-lasting Graves disease. Germline V gene sequence: CDR1 KGHSH, CDR2 LQKENI. The CDR3 totals 13 residues. Trimming stripped 5 bases from V and 4 bases from J, with 11 bases between. Stated time point: persistent/refractory GD, antithyroid drugs over 5 years with positive TRAb. Researchers made the TCR library from RNA that was extracted from PBMCs.

The V gene is TRBV18, the J gene TRBJ1-1; D remains ambiguous. Specimen: peripheral blood mononuclear cells (PBMCs), collected when the disease was refractory, from a patient treated with antithyroid drugs. This receptor was obtained from a female donor with Graves disease. CDR3 nucleotides: TGTGCCAGCTCAGTGGCCAGCGGCACTGAAGCTTTCTTT. This encodes CASSVASGTEAFF.